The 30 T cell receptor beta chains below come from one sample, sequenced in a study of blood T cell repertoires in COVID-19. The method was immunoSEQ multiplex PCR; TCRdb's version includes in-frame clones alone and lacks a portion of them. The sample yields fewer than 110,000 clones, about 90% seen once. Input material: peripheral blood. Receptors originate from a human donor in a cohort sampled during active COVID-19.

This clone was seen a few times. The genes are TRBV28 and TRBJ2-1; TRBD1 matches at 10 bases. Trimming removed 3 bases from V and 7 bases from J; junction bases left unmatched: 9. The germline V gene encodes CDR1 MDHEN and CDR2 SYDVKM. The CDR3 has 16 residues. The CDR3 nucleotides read TGTGCCAGCAGTTTTACCGGGACAGGGGTTGGAAATGAGCAGTTCTTC. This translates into CASSFTGTGVGNEQFF. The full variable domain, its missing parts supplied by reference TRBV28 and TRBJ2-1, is DVKVTQSSRYLVKRTGEKVFLECVQDMDHENMFWYRQDPGLGLRLIYFSYDVKMKEKGDIPEGYSVSREKKERFSLILESASTNQTSMYLCASSFTGTGVGNEQFFGPGTRLTVL.

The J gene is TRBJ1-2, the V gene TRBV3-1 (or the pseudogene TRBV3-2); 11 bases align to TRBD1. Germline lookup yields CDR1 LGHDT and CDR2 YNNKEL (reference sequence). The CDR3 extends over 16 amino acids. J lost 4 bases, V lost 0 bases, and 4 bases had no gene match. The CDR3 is CASSQDLGTGGYGYTF. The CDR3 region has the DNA TGTGCCAGCAGCCAAGATCTGGGGACAGGGGGCTATGGCTACACCTTC.

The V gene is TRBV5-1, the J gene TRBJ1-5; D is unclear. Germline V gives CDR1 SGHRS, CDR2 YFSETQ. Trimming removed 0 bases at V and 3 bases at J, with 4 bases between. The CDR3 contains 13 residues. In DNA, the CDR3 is TGCGCCAGCAGCTTGGCCATCAATCAGCCCCAGCATTTT. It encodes CASSLAINQPQHF.

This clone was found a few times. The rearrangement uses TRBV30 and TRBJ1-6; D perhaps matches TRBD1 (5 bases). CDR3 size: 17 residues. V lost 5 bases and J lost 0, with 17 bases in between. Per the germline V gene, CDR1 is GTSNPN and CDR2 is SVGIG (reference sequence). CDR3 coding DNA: TGTGCCTGGGACAGCCTCGTGCCCAGCTCCTATAATTCACCCCTCCACTTT. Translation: CAWDSLVPSSYNSPLHF.

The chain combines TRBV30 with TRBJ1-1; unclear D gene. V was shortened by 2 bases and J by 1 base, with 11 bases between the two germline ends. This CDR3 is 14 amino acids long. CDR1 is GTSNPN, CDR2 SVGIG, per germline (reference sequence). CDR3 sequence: CAWSTQAANTEAFF. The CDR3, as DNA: TGTGCCTGGAGTACTCAGGCCGCGAACACTGAAGCTTTCTTT. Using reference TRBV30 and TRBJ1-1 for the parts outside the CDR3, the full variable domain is SQTIHQWPATLVQPVGSPLSLECTVEGTSNPNLYWYRQAAGRGLQLLFYSVGIGQISSEVPQNLSASRPQDRQFILSSKKLLLSDSGFYLCAWSTQAANTEAFFGQGTRLTVV.

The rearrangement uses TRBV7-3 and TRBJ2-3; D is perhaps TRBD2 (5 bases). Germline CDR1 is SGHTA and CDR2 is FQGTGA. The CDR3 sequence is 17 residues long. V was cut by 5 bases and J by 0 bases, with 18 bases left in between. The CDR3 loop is CASSRTDGLLSTDTQYF. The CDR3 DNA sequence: TGTGCCAGCAGCCGAACCGACGGACTTTTAAGCACAGATACGCAGTATTTT.

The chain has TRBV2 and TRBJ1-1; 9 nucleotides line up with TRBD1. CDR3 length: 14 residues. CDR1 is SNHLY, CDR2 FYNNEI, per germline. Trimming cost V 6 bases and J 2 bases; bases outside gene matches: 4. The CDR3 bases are TGTGCCAGCAGGACACAGGGGGCAAACACTGAAGCTTTCTTT. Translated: CASRTQGANTEAFF.

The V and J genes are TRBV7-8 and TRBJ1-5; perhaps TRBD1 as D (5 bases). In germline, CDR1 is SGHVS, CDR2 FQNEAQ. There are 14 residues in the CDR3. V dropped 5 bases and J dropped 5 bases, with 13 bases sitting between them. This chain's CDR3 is CASSPQGRDQPQHF. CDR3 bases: TGTGCCAGCAGCCCTCAGGGTAGAGATCAGCCCCAGCATTTT.

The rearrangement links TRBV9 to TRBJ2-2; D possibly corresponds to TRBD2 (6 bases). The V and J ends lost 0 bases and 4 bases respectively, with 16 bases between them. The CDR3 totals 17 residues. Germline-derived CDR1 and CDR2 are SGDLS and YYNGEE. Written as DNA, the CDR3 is TGTGCCAGCAGCGTAGGTGTCAGTAGCGGATTCACCGGGGAGCTGTTTTTT. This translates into CASSVGVSSGFTGELFF. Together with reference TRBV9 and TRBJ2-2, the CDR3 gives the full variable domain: DSGVTQTPKHLITATGQRVTLRCSPRSGDLSVYWYQQSLDQGLQFLIQYYNGEERAKGNILERFSAQQFPDLHSELNLSSLELGDSALYFCASSVGVSSGFTGELFFGEGSRLTVL.

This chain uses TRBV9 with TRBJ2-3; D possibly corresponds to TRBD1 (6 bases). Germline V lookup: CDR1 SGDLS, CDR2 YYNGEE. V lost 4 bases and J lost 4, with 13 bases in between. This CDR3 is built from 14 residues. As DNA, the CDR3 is TGTGCCAGCAGCCAACAGGGTTCCGCAGATACGCAGTATTTT. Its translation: CASSQQGSADTQYF.

CDR3 protein: CASSLAGGSYEQYF. In DNA, the CDR3 is TGTGCCAGCAGCTTAGCGGGGGGGTCCTACGAGCAGTACTTC. The chain employs TRBV7-9 and TRBJ2-7; 7 nucleotides agree with TRBD2. Trimming took 0 bases from V and 1 from J; bases not matched to a gene: 0. CDR1 SEHNR and CDR2 FQNEAQ come from the germline V gene (reference sequence). The length of the CDR3 is 14 residues. Full variable domain (missing parts from reference TRBV7-9 and TRBJ2-7): DTGVSQNPRHKITKRGQNVTFRCDPISEHNRLYWYRQTLGQGPEFLTYFQNEAQLEKSRLLSDRFSAERPKGSFSTLEIQRTEQGDSAMYLCASSLAGGSYEQYFGPGTRLTVT.

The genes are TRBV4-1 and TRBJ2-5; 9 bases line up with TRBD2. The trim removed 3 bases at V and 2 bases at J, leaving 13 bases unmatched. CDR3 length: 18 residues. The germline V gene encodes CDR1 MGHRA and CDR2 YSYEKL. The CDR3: CASSQLVLLAGTQETQYF. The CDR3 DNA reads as TGCGCCAGCAGCCAGCTGGTATTGCTAGCGGGGACACAAGAGACCCAGTACTTC.

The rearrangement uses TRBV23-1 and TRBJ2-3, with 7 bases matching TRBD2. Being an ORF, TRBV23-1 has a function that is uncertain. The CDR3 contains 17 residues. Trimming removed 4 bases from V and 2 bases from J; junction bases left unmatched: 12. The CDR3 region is CASSRPFRGVFTDTQYF. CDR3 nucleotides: TGCGCCAGCAGTCGCCCTTTTCGGGGGGTCTTCACAGATACGCAGTATTTT.

This CDR3 is CASSRNRDRGVYGYTF. The CDR3 region has the DNA TGTGCCAGCAGCCGTAACCGGGACAGGGGAGTCTATGGCTACACCTTC. The chain joins TRBV6-2 or TRBV6-3 to TRBJ1-2; 10 bases are a match to TRBD1. V was clipped by 6 bases and J by 4 bases; unmatched bases: 11. The germline V gene encodes CDR1 MNHEY and CDR2 SVGEGT. This CDR3 region has 16 residues.

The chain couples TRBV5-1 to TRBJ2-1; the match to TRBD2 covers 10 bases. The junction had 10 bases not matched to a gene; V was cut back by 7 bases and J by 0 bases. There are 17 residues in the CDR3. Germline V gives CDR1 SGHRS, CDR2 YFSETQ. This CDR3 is CASQGTSVISSYNEQFF. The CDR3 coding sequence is TGCGCCAGCCAGGGGACTAGCGTGATCAGCTCCTACAATGAGCAGTTCTTC.

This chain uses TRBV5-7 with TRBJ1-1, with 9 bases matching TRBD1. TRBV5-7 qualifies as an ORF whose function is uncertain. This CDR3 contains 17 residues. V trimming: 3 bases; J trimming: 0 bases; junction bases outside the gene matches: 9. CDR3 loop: CASSSGQGYTMNTEAFF. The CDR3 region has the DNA TGTGCCAGCAGCTCCGGACAGGGGTATACCATGAACACTGAAGCTTTCTTT.

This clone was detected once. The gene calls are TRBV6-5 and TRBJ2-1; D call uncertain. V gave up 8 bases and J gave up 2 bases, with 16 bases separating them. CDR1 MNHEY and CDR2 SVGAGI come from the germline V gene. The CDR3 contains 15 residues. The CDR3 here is CASEYWSGAYNEQFF. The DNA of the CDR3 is TGTGCCAGCGAGTACTGGAGTGGCGCCTACAATGAGCAGTTCTTC.

The CDR3 DNA is TGTGCCAGTAGAGTCCAGGCAGGCGGGCACCCCTATGGCTACACCTTC. Amino acids: CASRVQAGGHPYGYTF. The genes are TRBV19 and TRBJ1-2; D is undetermined. The germline gives CDR1 LNHDA, CDR2 SQIVND (reference sequence). The CDR3 is 16 residues long. Deletions cut 6 bases from V and 4 bases from J, with 21 bases between.

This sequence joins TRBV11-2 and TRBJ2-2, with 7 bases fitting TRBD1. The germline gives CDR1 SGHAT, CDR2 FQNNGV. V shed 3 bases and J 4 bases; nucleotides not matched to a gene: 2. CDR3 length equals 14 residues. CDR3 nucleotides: TGTGCCAGCAGCTTTGAGGGGGCCACCGGGGAGCTGTTTTTT. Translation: CASSFEGATGELFF.

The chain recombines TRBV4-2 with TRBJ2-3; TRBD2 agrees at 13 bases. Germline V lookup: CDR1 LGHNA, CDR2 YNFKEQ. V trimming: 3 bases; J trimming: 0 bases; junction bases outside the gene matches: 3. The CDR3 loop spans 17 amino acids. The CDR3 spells CASSQGLAGTSTDTQYF. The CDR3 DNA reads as TGTGCCAGCAGCCAGGGACTAGCGGGGACTAGCACAGATACGCAGTATTTT.

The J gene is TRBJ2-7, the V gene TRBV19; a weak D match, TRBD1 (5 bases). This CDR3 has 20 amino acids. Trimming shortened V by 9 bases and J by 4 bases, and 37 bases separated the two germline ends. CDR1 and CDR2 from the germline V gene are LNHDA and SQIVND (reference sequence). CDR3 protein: CASDAYFRQGWGKGSYEQYF. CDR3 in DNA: TGTGCCAGCGACGCTTACTTCCGGCAGGGTTGGGGAAAGGGGTCTTACGAGCAGTACTTC.

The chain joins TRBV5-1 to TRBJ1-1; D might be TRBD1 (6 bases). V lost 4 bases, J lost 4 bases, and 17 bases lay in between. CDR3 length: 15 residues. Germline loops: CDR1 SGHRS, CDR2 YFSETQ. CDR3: CASSAIQGSGTEAFF. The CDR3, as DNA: TGCGCCAGCAGCGCTATTCAGGGGTCGGGCACTGAAGCTTTCTTT.

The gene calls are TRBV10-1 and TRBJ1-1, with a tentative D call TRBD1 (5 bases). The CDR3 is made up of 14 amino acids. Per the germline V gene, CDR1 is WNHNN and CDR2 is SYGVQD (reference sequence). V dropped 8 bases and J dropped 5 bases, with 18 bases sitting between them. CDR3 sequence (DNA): TGCGCCAGCTCCACTTCAGGGTCGAGTACTGAAGCTTTCTTT. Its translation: CASSTSGSSTEAFF.

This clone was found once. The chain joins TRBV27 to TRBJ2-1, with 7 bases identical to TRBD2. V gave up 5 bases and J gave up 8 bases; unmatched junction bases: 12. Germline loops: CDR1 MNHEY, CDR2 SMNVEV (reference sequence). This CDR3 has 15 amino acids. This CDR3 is CASSPGGWGSDEQFF. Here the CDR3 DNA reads TGTGCCAGCAGTCCGGGGGGTTGGGGGTCGGATGAGCAGTTCTTC.

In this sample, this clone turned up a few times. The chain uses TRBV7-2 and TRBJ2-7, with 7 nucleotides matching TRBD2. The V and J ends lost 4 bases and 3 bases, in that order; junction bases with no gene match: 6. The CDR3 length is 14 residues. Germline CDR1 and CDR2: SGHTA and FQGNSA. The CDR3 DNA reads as TGTGCCAGCAGCTCACCGACTAGCCTCTACGAGCAGTACTTC. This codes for CASSSPTSLYEQYF.

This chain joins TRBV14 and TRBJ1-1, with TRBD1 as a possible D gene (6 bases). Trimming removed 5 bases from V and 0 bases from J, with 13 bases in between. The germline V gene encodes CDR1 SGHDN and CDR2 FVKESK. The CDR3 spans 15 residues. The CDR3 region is CASSGRGGLNTEAFF. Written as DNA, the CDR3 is TGTGCCAGCAGCGGCCGGGGGGGCTTGAACACTGAAGCTTTCTTT.

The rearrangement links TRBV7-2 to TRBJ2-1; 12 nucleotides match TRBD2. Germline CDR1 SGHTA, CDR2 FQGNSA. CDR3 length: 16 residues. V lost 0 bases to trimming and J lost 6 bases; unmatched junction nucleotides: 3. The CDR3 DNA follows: TGTGCCAGCAGCTTAGCTGGGACTAGCGGGCGCAATGAGCAGTTCTTC. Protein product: CASSLAGTSGRNEQFF.

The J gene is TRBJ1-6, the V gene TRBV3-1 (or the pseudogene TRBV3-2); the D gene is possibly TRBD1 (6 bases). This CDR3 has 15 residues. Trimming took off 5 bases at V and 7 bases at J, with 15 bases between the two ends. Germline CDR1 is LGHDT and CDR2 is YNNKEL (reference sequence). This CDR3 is CASSSLAGANSPLHF. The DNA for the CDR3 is TGTGCCAGCAGCTCACTGGCAGGGGCAAATTCACCCCTCCACTTT.

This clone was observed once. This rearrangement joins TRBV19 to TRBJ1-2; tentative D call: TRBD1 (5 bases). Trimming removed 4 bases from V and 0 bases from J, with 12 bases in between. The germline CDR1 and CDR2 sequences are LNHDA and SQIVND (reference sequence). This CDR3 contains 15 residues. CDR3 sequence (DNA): TGTGCCAGTAGTACCCCCGGGGGAGCTAACTATGGCTACACCTTC. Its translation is CASSTPGGANYGYTF. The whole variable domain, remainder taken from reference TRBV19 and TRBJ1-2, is DGGITQSPKYLFRKEGQNVTLSCEQNLNHDAMYWYRQDPGQGLRLIYYSQIVNDFQKGDIAEGYSVSREKKESFPLTVTSAQKNPTAFYLCASSTPGGANYGYTFGSGTRLTVV.

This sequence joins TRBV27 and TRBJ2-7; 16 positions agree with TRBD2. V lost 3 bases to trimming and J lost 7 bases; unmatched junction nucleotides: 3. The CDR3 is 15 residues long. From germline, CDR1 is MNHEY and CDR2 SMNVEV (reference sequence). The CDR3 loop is CASSFGTSGRDEQYF. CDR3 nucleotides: TGTGCCAGCAGTTTCGGGACTAGCGGGAGGGATGAGCAGTACTTC.